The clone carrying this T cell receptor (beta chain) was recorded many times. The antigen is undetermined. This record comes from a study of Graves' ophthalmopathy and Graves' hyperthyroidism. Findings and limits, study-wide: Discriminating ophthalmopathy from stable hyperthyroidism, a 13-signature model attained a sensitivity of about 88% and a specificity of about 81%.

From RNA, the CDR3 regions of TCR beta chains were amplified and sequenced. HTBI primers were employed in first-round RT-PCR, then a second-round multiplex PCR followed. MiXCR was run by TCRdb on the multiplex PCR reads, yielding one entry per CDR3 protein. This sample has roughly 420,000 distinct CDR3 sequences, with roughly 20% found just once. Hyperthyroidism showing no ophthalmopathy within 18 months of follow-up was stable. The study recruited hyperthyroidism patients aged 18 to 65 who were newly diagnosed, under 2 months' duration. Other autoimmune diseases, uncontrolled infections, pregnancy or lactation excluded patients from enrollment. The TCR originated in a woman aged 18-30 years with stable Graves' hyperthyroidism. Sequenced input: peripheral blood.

CDR3 in amino acids: CSARPGWGVWCQVGVYEQYF. The CDR3 DNA reads TGCAGTGCTAGACCAGGTTGGGGGGTCTGGTGTCAGGTTGGTGTCTACGAGCAGTACTTC. The rearrangement links TRBV20-1 to TRBJ2-7; D may be TRBD2 (6 bases). The CDR3 covers 20 residues. The V and J ends lost 2 bases and 3 bases respectively, with 32 bases between them. Germline V gene lookup returns CDR1 DFQATT and CDR2 SNEGSKA (reference sequence).